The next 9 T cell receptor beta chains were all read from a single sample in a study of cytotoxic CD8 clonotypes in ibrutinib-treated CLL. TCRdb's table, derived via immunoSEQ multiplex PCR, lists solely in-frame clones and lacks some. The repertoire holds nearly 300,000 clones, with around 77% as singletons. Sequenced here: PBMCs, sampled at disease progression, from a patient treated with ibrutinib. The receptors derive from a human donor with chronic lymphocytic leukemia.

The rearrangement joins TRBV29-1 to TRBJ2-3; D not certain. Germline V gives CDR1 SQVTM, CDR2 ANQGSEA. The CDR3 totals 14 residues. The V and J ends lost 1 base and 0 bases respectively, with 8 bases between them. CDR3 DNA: TGCAGCGTTGAAGGGTCCACTAGCACAGATACGCAGTATTTT. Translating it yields CSVEGSTSTDTQYF.

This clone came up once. The CDR3 is CASSSTGAGRSTIYF. CDR3 in DNA: TGCGCCAGCAGCTCTACCGGGGCAGGGCGAAGCACCATATATTTT. The J gene is TRBJ1-3, the V gene TRBV5-1; D is possibly TRBD1 (5 bases). The CDR3 is made up of 15 amino acids. V was trimmed by 3 bases and J by 9 bases, leaving 19 bases between them. Germline V CDR1 and CDR2: SGHRS, YFSETQ.

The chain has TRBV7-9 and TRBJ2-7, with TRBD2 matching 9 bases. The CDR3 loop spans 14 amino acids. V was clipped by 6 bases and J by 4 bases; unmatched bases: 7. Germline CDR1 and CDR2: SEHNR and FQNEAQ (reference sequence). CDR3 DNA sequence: TGTGCCAGCAGTAAAAGCGGGGGGAGGTACGAGCAGTACTTC. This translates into CASSKSGGRYEQYF.

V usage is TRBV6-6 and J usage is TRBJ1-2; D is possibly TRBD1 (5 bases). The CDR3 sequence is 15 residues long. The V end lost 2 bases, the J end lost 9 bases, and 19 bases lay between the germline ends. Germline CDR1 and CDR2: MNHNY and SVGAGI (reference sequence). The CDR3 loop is CASSYHGAETISYTF. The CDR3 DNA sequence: TGTGCCAGCAGTTACCACGGGGCGGAAACTATAAGCTACACCTTC.

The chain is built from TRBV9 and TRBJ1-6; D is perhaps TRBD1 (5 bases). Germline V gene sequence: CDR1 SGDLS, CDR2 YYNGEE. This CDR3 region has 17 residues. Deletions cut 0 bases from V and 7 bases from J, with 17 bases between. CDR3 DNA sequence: TGTGCCAGCAGCGTAGCGGCAGAAGCAAAGGGGAATTCACCCCTCCACTTT. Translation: CASSVAAEAKGNSPLHF.

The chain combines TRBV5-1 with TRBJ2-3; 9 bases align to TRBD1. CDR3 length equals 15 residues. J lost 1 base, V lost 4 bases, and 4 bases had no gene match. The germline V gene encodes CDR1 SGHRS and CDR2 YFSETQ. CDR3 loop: CASSPQGAGTDTQYF. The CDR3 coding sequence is TGCGCCAGCAGCCCACAGGGGGCCGGCACAGATACGCAGTATTTT.

CDR3 loop: CASSLGLHLQDTQYF. Written as DNA, the CDR3 is TGCGCCAGCAGCTTGGGACTACACTTACAGGATACGCAGTATTTT. This chain links TRBV5-1 with TRBJ2-3; D is possibly TRBD2 (5 bases). Trimming shortened V by 0 bases and J by 6 bases, and 14 bases separated the two germline ends. This CDR3 is 15 amino acids long. The V gene's germline CDR1 is SGHRS and CDR2 YFSETQ.

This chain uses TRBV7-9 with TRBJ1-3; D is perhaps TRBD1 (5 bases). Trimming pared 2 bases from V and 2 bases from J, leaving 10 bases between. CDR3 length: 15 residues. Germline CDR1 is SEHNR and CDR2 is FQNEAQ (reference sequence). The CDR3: CASSLLGGTGNTIYF. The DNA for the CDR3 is TGTGCCAGCAGCTTATTGGGGGGGACTGGAAACACCATATATTTT. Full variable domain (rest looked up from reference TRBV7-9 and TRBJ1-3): DTGVSQNPRHKITKRGQNVTFRCDPISEHNRLYWYRQTLGQGPEFLTYFQNEAQLEKSRLLSDRFSAERPKGSFSTLEIQRTEQGDSAMYLCASSLLGGTGNTIYFGEGSWLTVV.

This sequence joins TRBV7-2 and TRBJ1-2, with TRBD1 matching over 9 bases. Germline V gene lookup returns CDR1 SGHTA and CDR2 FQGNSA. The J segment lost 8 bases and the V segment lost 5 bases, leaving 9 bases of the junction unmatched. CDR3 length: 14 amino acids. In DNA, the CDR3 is TGTGCCAGCAGCCGGACAGGGGTTGAGGGCGGCTACACCTTC. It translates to CASSRTGVEGGYTF.